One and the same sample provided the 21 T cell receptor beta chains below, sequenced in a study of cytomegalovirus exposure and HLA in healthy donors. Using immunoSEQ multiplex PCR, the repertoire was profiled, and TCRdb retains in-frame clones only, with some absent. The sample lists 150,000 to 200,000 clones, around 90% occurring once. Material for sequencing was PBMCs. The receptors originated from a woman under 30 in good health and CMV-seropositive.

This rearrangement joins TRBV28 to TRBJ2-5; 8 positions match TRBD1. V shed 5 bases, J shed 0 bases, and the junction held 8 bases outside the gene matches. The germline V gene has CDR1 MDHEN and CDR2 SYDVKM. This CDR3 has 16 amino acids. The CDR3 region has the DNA TGTGCCAGCAGTGCGACAGGGGTCGTGTACCAAGAGACCCAGTACTTC. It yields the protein CASSATGVVYQETQYF.

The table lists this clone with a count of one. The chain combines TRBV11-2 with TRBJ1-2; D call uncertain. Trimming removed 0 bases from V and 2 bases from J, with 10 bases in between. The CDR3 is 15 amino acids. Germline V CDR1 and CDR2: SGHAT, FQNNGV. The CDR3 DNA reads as TGTGCCAGCAGCTTAGATCAGCGGCGGAACTATGGCTACACCTTC. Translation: CASSLDQRRNYGYTF.

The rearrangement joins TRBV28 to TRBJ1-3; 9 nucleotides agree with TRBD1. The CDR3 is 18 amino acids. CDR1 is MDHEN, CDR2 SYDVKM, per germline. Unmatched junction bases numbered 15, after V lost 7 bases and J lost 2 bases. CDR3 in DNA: TGTGCCAGCACCCAACTTGGGGCTGACAGGGGGACTGGAAACACCATATATTTT. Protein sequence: CASTQLGADRGTGNTIYF.

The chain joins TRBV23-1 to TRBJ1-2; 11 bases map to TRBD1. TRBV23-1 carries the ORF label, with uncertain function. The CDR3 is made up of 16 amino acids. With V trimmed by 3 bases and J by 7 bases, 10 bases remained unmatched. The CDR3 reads CASSHPPGTGGSGYTF. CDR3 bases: TGCGCCAGCAGTCATCCACCCGGGACAGGGGGTAGTGGCTACACCTTC.

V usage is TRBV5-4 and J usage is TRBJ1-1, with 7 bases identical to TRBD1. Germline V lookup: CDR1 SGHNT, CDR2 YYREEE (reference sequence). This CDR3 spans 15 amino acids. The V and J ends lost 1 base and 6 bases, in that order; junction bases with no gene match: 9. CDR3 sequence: CASSLFDRVKAEAFF. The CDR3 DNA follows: TGTGCCAGCAGCTTGTTTGACAGGGTAAAGGCTGAAGCTTTCTTT.

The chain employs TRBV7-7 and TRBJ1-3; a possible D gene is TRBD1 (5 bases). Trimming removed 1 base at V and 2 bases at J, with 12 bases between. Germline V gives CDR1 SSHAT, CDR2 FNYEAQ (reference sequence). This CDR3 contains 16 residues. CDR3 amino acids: CASSLGPGRAGNTIYF. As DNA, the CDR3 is TGTGCCAGCAGCTTAGGTCCAGGGAGGGCTGGAAACACCATATATTTT.

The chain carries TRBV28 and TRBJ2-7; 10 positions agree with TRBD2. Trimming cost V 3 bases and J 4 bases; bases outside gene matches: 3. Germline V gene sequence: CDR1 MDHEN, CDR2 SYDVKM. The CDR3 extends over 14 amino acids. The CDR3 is CASSFGLAVYEQYF. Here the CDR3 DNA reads TGTGCCAGCAGTTTTGGACTAGCGGTTTACGAGCAGTACTTC. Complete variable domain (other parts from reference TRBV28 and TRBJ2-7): DVKVTQSSRYLVKRTGEKVFLECVQDMDHENMFWYRQDPGLGLRLIYFSYDVKMKEKGDIPEGYSVSREKKERFSLILESASTNQTSMYLCASSFGLAVYEQYFGPGTRLTVT.

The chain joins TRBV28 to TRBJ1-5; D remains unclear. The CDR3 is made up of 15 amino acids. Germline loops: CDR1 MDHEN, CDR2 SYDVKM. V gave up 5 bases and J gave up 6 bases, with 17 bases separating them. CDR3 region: CASSLPGDAGQPQHF. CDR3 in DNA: TGTGCCAGCAGTCTGCCGGGAGACGCGGGTCAGCCCCAGCATTTT.

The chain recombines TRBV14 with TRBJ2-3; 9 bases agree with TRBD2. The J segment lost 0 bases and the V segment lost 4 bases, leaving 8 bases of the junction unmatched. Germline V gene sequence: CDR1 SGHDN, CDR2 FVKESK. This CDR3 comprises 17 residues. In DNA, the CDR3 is TGTGCCAGCAGCCTCACAAGCGGGAGGATTAGCACAGATACGCAGTATTTT. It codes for CASSLTSGRISTDTQYF.

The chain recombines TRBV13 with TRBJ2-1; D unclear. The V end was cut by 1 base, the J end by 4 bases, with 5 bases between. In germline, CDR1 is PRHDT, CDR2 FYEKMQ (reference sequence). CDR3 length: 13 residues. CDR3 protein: CASSLAVYNEQFF. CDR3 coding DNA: TGTGCCAGCAGCTTAGCAGTTTACAATGAGCAGTTCTTC. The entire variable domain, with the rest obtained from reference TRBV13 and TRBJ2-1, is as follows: AAGVIQSPRHLIKEKRETATLKCYPIPRHDTVYWYQQGPGQDPQFLISFYEKMQSDKGSIPDRFSAQQFSDYHSELNMSSLELGDSALYFCASSLAVYNEQFFGPGTRLTVL.

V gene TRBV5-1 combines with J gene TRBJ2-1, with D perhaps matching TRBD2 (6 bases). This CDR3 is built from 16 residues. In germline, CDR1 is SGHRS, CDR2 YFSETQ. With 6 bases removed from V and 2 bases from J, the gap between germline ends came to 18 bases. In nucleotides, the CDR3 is TGCGCCAGCACCGGGTTGGGCAGGACTACCTACAATGAGCAGTTCTTC. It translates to CASTGLGRTTYNEQFF.

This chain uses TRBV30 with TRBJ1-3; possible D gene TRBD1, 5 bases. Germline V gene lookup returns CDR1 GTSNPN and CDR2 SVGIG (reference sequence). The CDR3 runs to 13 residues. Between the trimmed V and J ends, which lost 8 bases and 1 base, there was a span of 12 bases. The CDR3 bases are TGTGCCCATCGGGGGATTTCTGGAAACACCATATATTTT. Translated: CAHRGISGNTIYF.

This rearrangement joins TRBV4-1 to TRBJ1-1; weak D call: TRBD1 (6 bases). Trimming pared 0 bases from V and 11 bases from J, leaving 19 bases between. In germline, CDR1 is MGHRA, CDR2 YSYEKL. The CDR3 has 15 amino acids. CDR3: CASSQEPLGGGTAFF. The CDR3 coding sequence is TGCGCCAGCAGCCAAGAGCCCCTAGGGGGTGGTACGGCTTTCTTT.

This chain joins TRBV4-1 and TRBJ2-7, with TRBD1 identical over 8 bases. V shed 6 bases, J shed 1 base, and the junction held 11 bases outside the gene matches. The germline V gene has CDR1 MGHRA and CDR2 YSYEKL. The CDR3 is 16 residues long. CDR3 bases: TGCGCCAGCAGATTCAGACCGGGACAGGAATCCTACGAGCAGTACTTC. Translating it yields CASRFRPGQESYEQYF.

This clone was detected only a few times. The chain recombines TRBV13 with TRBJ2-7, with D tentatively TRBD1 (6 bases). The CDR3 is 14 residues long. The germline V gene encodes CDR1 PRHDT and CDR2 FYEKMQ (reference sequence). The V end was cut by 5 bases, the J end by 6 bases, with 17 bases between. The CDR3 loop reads CASSPAGESREQYF. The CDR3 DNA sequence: TGTGCCAGCAGCCCCGCAGGGGAATCGCGCGAGCAGTACTTC.

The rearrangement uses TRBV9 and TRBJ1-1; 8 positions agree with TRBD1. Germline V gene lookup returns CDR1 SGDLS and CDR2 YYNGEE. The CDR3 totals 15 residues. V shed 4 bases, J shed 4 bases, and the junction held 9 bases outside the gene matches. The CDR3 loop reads CASSPRLGQGTEAFF. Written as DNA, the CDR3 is TGTGCCAGCAGCCCGCGACTAGGACAGGGCACTGAAGCTTTCTTT.

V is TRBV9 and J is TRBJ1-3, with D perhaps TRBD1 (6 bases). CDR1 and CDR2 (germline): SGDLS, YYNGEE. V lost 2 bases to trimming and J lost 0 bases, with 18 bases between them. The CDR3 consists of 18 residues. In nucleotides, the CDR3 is TGTGCCAGCAGCGTTTCTGACTACAGGGATACCTCTGGAAACACCATATATTTT. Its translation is CASSVSDYRDTSGNTIYF. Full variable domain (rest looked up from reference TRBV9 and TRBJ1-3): DSGVTQTPKHLITATGQRVTLRCSPRSGDLSVYWYQQSLDQGLQFLIQYYNGEERAKGNILERFSAQQFPDLHSELNLSSLELGDSALYFCASSVSDYRDTSGNTIYFGEGSWLTVV.

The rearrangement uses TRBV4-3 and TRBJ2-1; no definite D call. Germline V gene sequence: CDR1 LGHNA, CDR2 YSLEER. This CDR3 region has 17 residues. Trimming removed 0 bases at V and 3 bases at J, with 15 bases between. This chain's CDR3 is CASSQEAKAKFYNEQFF. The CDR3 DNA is TGCGCCAGCAGCCAAGAAGCCAAAGCCAAGTTCTACAATGAGCAGTTCTTC.

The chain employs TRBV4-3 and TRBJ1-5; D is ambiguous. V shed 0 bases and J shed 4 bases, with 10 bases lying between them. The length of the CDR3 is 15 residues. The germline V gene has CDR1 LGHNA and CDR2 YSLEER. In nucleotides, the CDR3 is TGCGCCAGCAGCCAAGATGGGCCGATAAATCAGCCCCAGCATTTT. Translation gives CASSQDGPINQPQHF.

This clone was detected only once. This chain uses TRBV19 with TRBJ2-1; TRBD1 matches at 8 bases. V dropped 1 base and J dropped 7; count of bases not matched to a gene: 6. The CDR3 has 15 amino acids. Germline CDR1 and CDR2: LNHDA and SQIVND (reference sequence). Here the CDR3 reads CASSIGTGFMNEQFF. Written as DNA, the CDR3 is TGTGCCAGTAGTATAGGGACAGGGTTTATGAATGAGCAGTTCTTC.

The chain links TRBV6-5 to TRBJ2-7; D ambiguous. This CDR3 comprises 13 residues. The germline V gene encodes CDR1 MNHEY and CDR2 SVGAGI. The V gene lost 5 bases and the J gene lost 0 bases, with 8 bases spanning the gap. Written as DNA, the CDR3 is TGTGCCAGCAGTCCCCCGAGCTCCTACGAGCAGTACTTC. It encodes CASSPPSSYEQYF.